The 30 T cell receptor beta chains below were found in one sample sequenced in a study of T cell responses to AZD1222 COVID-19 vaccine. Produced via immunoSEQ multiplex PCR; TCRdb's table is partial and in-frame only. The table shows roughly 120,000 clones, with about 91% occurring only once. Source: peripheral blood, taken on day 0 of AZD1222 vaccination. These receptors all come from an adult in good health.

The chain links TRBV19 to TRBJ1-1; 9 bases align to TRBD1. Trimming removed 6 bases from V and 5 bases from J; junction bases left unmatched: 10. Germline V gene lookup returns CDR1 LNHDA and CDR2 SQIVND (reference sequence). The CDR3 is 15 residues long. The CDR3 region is CASSQGTGWYTEAFF. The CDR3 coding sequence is TGTGCCAGTAGCCAAGGGACAGGGTGGTATACTGAAGCTTTCTTT.

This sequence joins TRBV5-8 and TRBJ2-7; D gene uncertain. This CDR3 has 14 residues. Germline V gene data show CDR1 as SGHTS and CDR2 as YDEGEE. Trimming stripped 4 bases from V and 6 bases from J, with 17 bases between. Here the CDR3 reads CASSHDAGLREQYF. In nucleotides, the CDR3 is TGTGCCAGCAGCCATGACGCTGGCCTACGCGAGCAGTACTTC.

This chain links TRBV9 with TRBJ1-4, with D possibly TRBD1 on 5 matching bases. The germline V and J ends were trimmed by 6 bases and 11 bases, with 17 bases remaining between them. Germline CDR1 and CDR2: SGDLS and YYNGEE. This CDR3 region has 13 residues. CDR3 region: CASTGTPREKLFF. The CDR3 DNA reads TGTGCCAGCACCGGGACCCCTCGGGAGAAACTGTTTTTT.

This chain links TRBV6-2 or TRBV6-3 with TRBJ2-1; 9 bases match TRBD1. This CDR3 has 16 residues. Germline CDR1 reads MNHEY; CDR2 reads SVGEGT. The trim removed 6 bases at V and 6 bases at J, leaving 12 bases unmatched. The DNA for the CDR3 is TGTGCCAGCAGCGAAGCCGGGACAGGGCTCCCCAATGAGCAGTTCTTC. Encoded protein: CASSEAGTGLPNEQFF.

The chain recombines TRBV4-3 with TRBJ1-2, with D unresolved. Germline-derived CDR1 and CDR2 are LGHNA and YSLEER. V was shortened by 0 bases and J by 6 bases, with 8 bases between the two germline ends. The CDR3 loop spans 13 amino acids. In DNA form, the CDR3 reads TGCGCCAGCAGCCAAGAATTAGGCGATGGCTACACCTTC. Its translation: CASSQELGDGYTF.

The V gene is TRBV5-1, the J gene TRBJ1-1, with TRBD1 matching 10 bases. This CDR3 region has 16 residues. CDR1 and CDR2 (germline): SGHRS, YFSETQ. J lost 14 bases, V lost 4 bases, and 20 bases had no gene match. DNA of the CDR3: TGCGCCAGCAGCACCCAAAGTGGGGACAGGGGCTACTCAACCTTCTTT. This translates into CASSTQSGDRGYSTFF.

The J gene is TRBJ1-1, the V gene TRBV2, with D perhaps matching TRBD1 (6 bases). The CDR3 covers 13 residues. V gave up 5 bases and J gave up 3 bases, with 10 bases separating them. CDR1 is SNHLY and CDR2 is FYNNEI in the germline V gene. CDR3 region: CASSLQGDTEAFF. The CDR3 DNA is TGTGCCAGCAGTTTACAGGGCGACACTGAAGCTTTCTTT.

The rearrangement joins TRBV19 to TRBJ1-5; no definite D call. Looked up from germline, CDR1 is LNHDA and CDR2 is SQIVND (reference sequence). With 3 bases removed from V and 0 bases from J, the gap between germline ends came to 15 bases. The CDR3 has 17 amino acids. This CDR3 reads CASSIWSAIDSNQPQHF. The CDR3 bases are TGTGCCAGTAGTATTTGGTCAGCAATTGATAGCAATCAGCCCCAGCATTTT.

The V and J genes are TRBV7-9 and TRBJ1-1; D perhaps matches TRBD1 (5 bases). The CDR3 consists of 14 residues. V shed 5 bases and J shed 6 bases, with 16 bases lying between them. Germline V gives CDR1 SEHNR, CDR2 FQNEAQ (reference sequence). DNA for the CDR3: TGTGCCAGCAGCCCCCCCCGGGGGGACTCTGAAGCTTTCTTT. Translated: CASSPPRGDSEAFF.

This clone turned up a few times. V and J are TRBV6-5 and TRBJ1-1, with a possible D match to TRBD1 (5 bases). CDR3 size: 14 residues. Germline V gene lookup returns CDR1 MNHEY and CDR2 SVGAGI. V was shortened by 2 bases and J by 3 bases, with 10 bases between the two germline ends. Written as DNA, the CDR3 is TGTGCCAGCAGTTACACAGGTAGGGACACTGAAGCTTTCTTT. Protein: CASSYTGRDTEAFF.

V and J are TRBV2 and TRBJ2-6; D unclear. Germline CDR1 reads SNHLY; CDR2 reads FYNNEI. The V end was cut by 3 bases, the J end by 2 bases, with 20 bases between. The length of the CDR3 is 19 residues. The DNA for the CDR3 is TGTGCCAGCAGTGATGCCACCCTAGGCAGCCTTACTGGGGCCAACGTCCTGACTTTC. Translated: CASSDATLGSLTGANVLTF.

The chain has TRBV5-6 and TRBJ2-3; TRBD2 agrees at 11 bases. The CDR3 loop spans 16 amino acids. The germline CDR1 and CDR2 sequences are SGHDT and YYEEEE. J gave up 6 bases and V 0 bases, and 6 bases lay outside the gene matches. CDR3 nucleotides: TGTGCCAGCAGCTTGGAACTAGCGGGAGTTGGCGATACGCAGTATTTT. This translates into CASSLELAGVGDTQYF. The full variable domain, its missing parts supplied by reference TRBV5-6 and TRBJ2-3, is DAGVTQSPTHLIKTRGQQVTLRCSPKSGHDTVSWYQQALGQGPQFIFQYYEEEERQRGNFPDRFSGHQFPNYSSELNVNALLLGDSALYLCASSLELAGVGDTQYFGPGTRLTVL.

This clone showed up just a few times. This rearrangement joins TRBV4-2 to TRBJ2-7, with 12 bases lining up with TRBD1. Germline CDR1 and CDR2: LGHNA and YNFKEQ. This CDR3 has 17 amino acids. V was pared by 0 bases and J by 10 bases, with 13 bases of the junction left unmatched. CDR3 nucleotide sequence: TGTGCCAGCAGCCAAGATGGTGGGACAGGGGGCTCGACCGGACAGTACTTC. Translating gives CASSQDGGTGGSTGQYF.

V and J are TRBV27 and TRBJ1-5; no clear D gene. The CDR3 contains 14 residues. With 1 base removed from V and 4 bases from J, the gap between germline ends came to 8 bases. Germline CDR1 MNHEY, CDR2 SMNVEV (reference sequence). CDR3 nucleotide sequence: TGTGCCAGCAGTTTATTGGGCGGAAATCAGCCCCAGCATTTT. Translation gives CASSLLGGNQPQHF.

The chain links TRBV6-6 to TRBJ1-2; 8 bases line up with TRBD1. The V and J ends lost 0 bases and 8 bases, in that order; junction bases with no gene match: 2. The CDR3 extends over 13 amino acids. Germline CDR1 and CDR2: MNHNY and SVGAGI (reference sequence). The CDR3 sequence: CASSYSGQAGYTF. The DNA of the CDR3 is TGTGCCAGCAGTTACTCGGGACAGGCGGGCTACACCTTC.

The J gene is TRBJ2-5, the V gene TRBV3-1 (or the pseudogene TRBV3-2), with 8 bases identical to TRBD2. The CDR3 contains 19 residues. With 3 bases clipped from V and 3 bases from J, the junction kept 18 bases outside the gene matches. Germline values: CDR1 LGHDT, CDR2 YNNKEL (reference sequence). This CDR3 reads CASSHEKAGVLARKETQYF. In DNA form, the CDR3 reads TGTGCCAGCAGCCATGAGAAAGCGGGAGTACTAGCCCGCAAAGAGACCCAGTACTTC.

CDR3 loop: CASSRRQYQETQYF. CDR3 in DNA: TGCGCCAGCAGCCGCCGACAGTACCAAGAGACCCAGTACTTC. The chain carries TRBV5-1 and TRBJ2-5, with D perhaps matching TRBD1 (5 bases). Per the germline V gene, CDR1 is SGHRS and CDR2 is YFSETQ. Trimming removed 4 bases from V and 0 bases from J, with 10 bases in between. This CDR3 contains 14 residues.

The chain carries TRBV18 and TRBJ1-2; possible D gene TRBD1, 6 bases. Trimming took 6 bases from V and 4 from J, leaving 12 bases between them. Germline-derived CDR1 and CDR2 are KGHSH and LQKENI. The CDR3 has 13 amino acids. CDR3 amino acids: CASSVDSLYGYTF. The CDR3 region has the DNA TGTGCCAGCTCCGTGGACAGCCTCTATGGCTACACCTTC. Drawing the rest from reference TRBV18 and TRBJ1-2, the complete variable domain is NAGVMQNPRHLVRRRGQEARLRCSPMKGHSHVYWYRQLPEEGLKFMVYLQKENIIDESGMPKERFSAEFPKEGPSILRIQQVVRGDSAAYFCASSVDSLYGYTFGSGTRLTVV.

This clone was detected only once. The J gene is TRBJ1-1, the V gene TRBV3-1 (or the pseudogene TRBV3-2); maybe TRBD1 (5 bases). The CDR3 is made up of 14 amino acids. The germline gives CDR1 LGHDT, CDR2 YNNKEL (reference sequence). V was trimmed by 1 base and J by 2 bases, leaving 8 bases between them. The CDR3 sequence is CASSQAGYNTEAFF. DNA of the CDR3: TGTGCCAGCAGCCAAGCAGGGTATAACACTGAAGCTTTCTTT.

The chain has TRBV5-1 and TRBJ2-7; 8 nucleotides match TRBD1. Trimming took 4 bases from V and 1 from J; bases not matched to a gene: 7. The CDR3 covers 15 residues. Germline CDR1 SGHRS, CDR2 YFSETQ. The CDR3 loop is CASSTRWDRSYEQYF. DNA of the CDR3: TGCGCCAGCAGCACCCGGTGGGACAGGTCCTACGAGCAGTACTTC.

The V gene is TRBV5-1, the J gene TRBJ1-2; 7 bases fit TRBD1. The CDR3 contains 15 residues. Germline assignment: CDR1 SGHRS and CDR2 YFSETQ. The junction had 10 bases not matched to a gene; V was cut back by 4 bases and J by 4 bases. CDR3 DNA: TGCGCCAGCAGCCCAAGTCCCGGGACAGTCTATGGCTACACCTTC. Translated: CASSPSPGTVYGYTF.

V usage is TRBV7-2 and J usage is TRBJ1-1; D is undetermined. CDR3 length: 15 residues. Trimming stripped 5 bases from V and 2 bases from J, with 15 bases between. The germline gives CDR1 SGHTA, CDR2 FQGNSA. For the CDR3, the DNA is TGTGCCAGCAGCCCACCCCAGCACCTTAACACTGAAGCTTTCTTT. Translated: CASSPPQHLNTEAFF.

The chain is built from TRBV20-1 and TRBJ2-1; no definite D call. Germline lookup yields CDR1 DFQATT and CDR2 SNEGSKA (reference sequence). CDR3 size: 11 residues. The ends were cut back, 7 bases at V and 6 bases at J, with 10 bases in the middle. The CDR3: CSGARPNEQFF. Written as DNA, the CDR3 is TGCAGTGGAGCTAGACCCAATGAGCAGTTCTTC.

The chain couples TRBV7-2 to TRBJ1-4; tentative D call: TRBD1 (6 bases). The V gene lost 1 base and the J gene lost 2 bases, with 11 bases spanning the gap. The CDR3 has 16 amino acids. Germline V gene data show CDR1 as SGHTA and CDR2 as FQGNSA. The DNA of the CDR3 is TGTGCCAGCAGCTTAGATGGGGGGCTGACTAATGAAAAACTGTTTTTT. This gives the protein CASSLDGGLTNEKLFF.

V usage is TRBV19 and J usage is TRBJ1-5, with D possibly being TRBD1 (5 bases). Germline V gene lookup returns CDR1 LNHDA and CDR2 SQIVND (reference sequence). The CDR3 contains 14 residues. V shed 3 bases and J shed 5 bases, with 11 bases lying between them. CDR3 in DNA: TGTGCCAGTAGTATCCCAGGGATGCATCAGCCCCAGCATTTT. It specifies CASSIPGMHQPQHF.

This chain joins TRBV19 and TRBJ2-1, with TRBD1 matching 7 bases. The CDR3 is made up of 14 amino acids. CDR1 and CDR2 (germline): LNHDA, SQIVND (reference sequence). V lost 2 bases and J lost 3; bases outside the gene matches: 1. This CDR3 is CASSIRDSYNEQFF. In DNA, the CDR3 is TGTGCCAGTAGTATAAGGGACAGCTACAATGAGCAGTTCTTC.

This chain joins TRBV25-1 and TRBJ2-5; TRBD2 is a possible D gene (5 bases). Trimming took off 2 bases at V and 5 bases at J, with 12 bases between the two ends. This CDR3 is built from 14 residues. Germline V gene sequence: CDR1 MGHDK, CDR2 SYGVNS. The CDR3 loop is CASSERVEVETQYF. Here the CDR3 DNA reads TGTGCCAGCAGTGAACGAGTGGAGGTGGAGACCCAGTACTTC.

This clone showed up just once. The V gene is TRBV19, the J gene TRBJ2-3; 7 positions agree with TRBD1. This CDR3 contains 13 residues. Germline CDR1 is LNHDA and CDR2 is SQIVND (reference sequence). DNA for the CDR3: TGTGCTACACAGGGGAATCTGACAGATACGCAGTATTTT. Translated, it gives CATQGNLTDTQYF.

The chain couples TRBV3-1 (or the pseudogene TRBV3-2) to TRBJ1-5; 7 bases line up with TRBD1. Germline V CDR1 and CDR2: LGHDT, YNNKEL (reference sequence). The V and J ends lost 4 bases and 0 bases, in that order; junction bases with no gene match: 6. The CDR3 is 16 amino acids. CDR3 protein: CASSRGGQNSNQPQHF. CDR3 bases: TGTGCCAGCAGCCGGGGGGGACAGAATAGCAATCAGCCCCAGCATTTT.

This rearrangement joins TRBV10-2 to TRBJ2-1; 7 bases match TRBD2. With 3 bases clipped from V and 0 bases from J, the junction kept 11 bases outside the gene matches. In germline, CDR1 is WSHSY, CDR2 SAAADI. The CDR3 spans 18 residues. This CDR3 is CASSEHPRTSVSYNEQFF. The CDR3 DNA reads TGCGCCAGCAGTGAACATCCCCGAACTAGCGTCTCCTACAATGAGCAGTTCTTC.